The rows below give T cell receptor beta chains drawn from one sample of a study of T cells in Graves' hyperthyroidism and ophthalmopathy. TCRdb re-called the multiplex PCR reads through MiXCR, storing one row per CDR3 protein. The sample records about 380,000 distinct CDR3 sequences, less than 20% being singletons. Sequencing was performed on blood. Every receptor here comes from a man aged 18 to 30 with Graves' ophthalmopathy. The CDR3 runs from the conserved cysteine through the conserved F or W. Each record gives: J gene, V gene, CDR3 length, CDR3 protein.

j_gene: TRBJ1-1; v_gene: TRBV5-1; len: 13; CDR3aa: CASRIVGHTEAFF
j_gene: TRBJ1-4; v_gene: TRBV7-6; len: 14; CDR3aa: CASSLMGGPEKLFF
j_gene: TRBJ1-1; v_gene: TRBV6-1; len: 14; CDR3aa: CASYWGSRNTEAFF
j_gene: TRBJ2-3; v_gene: TRBV9; len: 16; CDR3aa: CASSSSGTTSTDTQYF
j_gene: TRBJ2-3; v_gene: TRBV12-3/TRBV12-4; len: 14; CDR3aa: CASTSGLAPDTQYF
j_gene: TRBJ2-5; v_gene: TRBV24-1; len: 14; CDR3aa: CATSDLSSQETQYF
j_gene: TRBJ1-5; v_gene: TRBV19; len: 15; CDR3aa: CASSETASPNQPQHF
j_gene: TRBJ2-1; v_gene: TRBV11-1; len: 16; CDR3aa: CASSLQGLGNANEQFF
j_gene: TRBJ1-6; v_gene: TRBV5-6; len: 16; CDR3aa: CASSFRPTGVGSPLHF
j_gene: TRBJ1-1; v_gene: TRBV6-1; len: 14; CDR3aa: CASSEGRMNTEAFF
j_gene: TRBJ2-2; v_gene: TRBV5-1; len: 14; CDR3aa: CASSLDVGTGELFF
j_gene: TRBJ2-6; v_gene: TRBV6-1; len: 16; CDR3aa: CASSHTPLSGANVLTF
j_gene: TRBJ2-7; v_gene: TRBV18; len: 16; CDR3aa: CASSPPATGVTYEQYF
j_gene: TRBJ1-5; v_gene: TRBV19; len: 14; CDR3aa: CASSVRDYNQPQHF
j_gene: TRBJ2-7; v_gene: TRBV12-3/TRBV12-4; len: 14; CDR3aa: CASSLDTKPYEQYF
j_gene: TRBJ2-5; v_gene: TRBV29-1; len: 16; CDR3aa: CSVGIAGGTVGETQYF
j_gene: TRBJ2-1; v_gene: TRBV19; len: 15; CDR3aa: CASSIQVSSYNEQFF
j_gene: TRBJ2-2; v_gene: TRBV5-1; len: 14; CDR3aa: CASRGSQVTGELFF
j_gene: TRBJ1-2; v_gene: TRBV6-5; len: 14; CDR3aa: CASSYSHQDYGYTF
j_gene: TRBJ1-5; v_gene: TRBV27; len: 13; CDR3aa: CASSGTALQPQHF
j_gene: TRBJ2-7; v_gene: TRBV5-1; len: 16; CDR3aa: CASSSLQGAPSYEQYF
j_gene: TRBJ2-6; v_gene: TRBV12-3/TRBV12-4; len: 18; CDR3aa: CASTPRVDRGGGANVLTF
j_gene: TRBJ2-7; v_gene: TRBV11-1; len: 16; CDR3aa: CASSSVGAGTGYEQYF
j_gene: TRBJ2-1; v_gene: TRBV20-1; len: 13; CDR3aa: CSKGGGHRDEQFF
j_gene: TRBJ2-3; v_gene: TRBV20-1; len: 17; CDR3aa: CSARALGTSGGLDTQYF
j_gene: TRBJ2-3; v_gene: TRBV24-1; len: 18; CDR3aa: CATSDWAPGLDPTDTQYF
j_gene: TRBJ2-7; v_gene: TRBV18; len: 18; CDR3aa: CASSPTPGASGGTYEQYF
j_gene: TRBJ2-1; v_gene: TRBV5-1; len: 14; CDR3aa: CASSLGPGYNEQFF
j_gene: TRBJ1-1; v_gene: TRBV3-1; len: 13; CDR3aa: CASGPDRGREAFF
j_gene: TRBJ1-2; v_gene: TRBV7-8; len: 14; CDR3aa: CASSPGQGVGGYTF
j_gene: TRBJ2-5; v_gene: TRBV6-2/TRBV6-3; len: 16; CDR3aa: CASNFDGGPGQETQYF
j_gene: TRBJ2-7; v_gene: TRBV27; len: 14; CDR3aa: CASSESGVSYEQYF
j_gene: TRBJ2-7; v_gene: TRBV29-1; len: 12; CDR3aa: CSVEPGQGGQYF
j_gene: TRBJ2-1; v_gene: TRBV27; len: 16; CDR3aa: CASTFIGQGNYNEQFF
j_gene: TRBJ2-7; v_gene: TRBV2; len: 15; CDR3aa: CASSDLQEHPYEQYF
j_gene: TRBJ2-7; v_gene: TRBV2; len: 16; CDR3aa: CASSDGTGFGNYEQYF
j_gene: TRBJ1-1; v_gene: TRBV24-1; len: 13; CDR3aa: CATSLPGNTEAFF
j_gene: TRBJ2-1; v_gene: TRBV7-3; len: 15; CDR3aa: CASSETGTSGGEQFF
j_gene: TRBJ1-2; v_gene: TRBV12-3/TRBV12-4; len: 16; CDR3aa: CASSLGGGTLNYGYTF
j_gene: TRBJ1-2; v_gene: TRBV2; len: 15; CDR3aa: CATHLEPGTSNGYTF
j_gene: TRBJ2-3; v_gene: TRBV20-1; len: 14; CDR3aa: CSASRGQGTDTQYF
j_gene: TRBJ1-6; v_gene: TRBV6-1; len: 16; CDR3aa: CASRVGGDRGSSPLHF
j_gene: TRBJ2-2; v_gene: TRBV7-2; len: 16; CDR3aa: CASSLRGQGRTGELFF
j_gene: TRBJ2-5; v_gene: TRBV13; len: 14; CDR3aa: CASSSATSQETQYF
j_gene: TRBJ2-7; v_gene: TRBV12-3/TRBV12-4; len: 14; CDR3aa: CASSPTRSSYEQYF
j_gene: TRBJ2-7; v_gene: TRBV2; len: 14; CDR3aa: CACSFRTGAYEQYF